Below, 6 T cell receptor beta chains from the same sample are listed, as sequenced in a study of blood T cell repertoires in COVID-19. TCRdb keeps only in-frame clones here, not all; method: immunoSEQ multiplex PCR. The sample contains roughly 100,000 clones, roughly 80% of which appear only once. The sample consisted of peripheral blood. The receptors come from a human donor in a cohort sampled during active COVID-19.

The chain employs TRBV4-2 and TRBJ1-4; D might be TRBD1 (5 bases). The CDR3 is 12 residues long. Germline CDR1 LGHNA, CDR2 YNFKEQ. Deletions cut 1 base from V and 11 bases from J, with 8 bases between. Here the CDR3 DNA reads TGTGCCAGCAGCCAAGCGGGGGGGAAACTGTTTTTT. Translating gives CASSQAGGKLFF.

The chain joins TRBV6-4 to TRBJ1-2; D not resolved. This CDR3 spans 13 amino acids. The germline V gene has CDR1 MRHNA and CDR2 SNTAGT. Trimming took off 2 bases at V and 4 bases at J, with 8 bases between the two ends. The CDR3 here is CASSDVYGYGYTF. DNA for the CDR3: TGTGCCAGCAGTGACGTGTACGGCTATGGCTACACCTTC.

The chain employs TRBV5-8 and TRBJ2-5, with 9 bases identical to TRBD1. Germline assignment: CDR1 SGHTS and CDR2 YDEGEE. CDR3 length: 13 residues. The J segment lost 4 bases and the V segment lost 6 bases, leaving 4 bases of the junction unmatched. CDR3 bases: TGTGCCAGCAACCCGGGACAGGGAGAGACCCAGTACTTC. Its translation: CASNPGQGETQYF.

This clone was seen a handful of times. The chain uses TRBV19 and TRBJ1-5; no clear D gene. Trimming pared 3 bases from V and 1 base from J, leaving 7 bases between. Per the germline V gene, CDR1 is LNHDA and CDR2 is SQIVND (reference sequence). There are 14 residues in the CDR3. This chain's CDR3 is CASSISRSNQPQHF. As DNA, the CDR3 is TGTGCCAGTAGTATTTCGAGAAGCAATCAGCCCCAGCATTTT.

Here the CDR3 reads CASSIGTAPIYGYTF. CDR3 DNA sequence: TGTGCCAGTAGTATAGGGACAGCGCCTATCTATGGCTACACCTTC. J is TRBJ1-2 and V is TRBV19; D is possibly TRBD1 (6 bases). V gave up 1 base and J gave up 4 bases, with 13 bases separating them. Germline V gene data show CDR1 as LNHDA and CDR2 as SQIVND (reference sequence). The CDR3 runs 15 residues.

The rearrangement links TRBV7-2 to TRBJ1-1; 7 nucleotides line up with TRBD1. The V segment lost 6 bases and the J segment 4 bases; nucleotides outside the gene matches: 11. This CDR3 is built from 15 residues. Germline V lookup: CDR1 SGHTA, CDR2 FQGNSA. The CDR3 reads CASSRARGSGTEAFF. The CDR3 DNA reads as TGTGCCAGCAGTCGGGCCAGGGGGTCGGGCACTGAAGCTTTCTTT. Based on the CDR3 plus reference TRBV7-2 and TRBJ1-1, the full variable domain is GAGVSQSPSNKVTEKGKDVELRCDPISGHTALYWYRQSLGQGLEFLIYFQGNSAPDKSGLPSDRFSAERTGGSVSTLTIQRTQQEDSAVYLCASSRARGSGTEAFFGQGTRLTVV.